Below, 21 T cell receptor beta chains from the same sample are listed, as sequenced in a study of blood T cell repertoires in COVID-19. Measured with immunoSEQ multiplex PCR; TCRdb has only the in-frame clones, and not every one. The repertoire includes some 180,000 clones, around 82% of them detected once, and approximately 19% sits in the top ten. The specimen sequenced was peripheral blood. The receptors shown here come from a woman between 65 and 79 years old who had recovered from COVID-19.

The chain has TRBV7-2 and TRBJ1-2, with 7 bases aligning to TRBD1. The CDR3 is 13 residues long. Germline V gene lookup returns CDR1 SGHTA and CDR2 FQGNSA. The junction had 7 bases not matched to a gene; V was cut back by 7 bases and J by 5 bases. The CDR3 loop is CASTPDRRYGYTF. CDR3 sequence (DNA): TGTGCCAGCACCCCGGACAGGCGATATGGCTACACCTTC.

The V call is TRBV5-1, the J call TRBJ2-7, with TRBD1 matching over 10 bases. This CDR3 has 14 residues. With 0 bases clipped from V and 5 bases from J, the junction kept 2 bases outside the gene matches. Per germline, CDR1 SGHRS and CDR2 YFSETQ. The CDR3 spells CASSLAGTGDEQYF. CDR3 nucleotides: TGCGCCAGCAGCTTGGCCGGGACAGGGGACGAGCAGTACTTC.

The chain has TRBV28 and TRBJ1-3, with D possibly TRBD1 on 5 matching bases. This CDR3 has 17 residues. CDR1 and CDR2 from the germline V gene are MDHEN and SYDVKM. Trimming pared 3 bases from V and 3 bases from J, leaving 18 bases between. The CDR3 DNA reads as TGTGCCAGCAGTTTCCCGGGGTGGGGGGTATTTGGAAACACCATATATTTT. It codes for CASSFPGWGVFGNTIYF.

The chain is built from TRBV7-6 and TRBJ2-7, with D possibly TRBD2 on 6 matching bases. CDR3 length: 15 amino acids. V was clipped by 1 base and J by 3 bases, with 13 bases between them. Per germline, CDR1 SGHVS and CDR2 FNYEAQ. The CDR3 nucleotides are TGTGCCAGCAGCTTAGGGGCGGGACGGCACTACGAGCAGTACTTC. This sequence encodes CASSLGAGRHYEQYF.

CDR3 in amino acids: CASSRDRGREKLFF. CDR3 DNA sequence: TGTGCCAGCAGCCGGGACAGGGGGCGCGAAAAACTGTTTTTT. This chain connects TRBV7-2 to TRBJ1-4; 12 bases agree with TRBD1. The CDR3 covers 14 residues. After removal of 5 bases from V and 8 bases from J, the junction contained 3 bases not matched to a gene. The V gene's germline CDR1 is SGHTA and CDR2 FQGNSA.

The chain's CDR3 is CASSPSGKNIQYF. The DNA for the CDR3 is TGTGCCAGCAGCCCGAGCGGGAAAAACATTCAGTACTTC. The chain is built from TRBV9 and TRBJ2-4; tentatively, D is TRBD2 (6 bases). Germline-derived CDR1 and CDR2 are SGDLS and YYNGEE. This CDR3 has 13 residues. Trimming left V 4 bases short and J 4 bases short, with 9 bases between.

V usage is TRBV19 and J usage is TRBJ2-5; TRBD2 is a possible D gene (5 bases). Deletions cut 4 bases from V and 5 bases from J, with 5 bases between. From germline, CDR1 is LNHDA and CDR2 SQIVND (reference sequence). This CDR3 has 11 amino acids. CDR3 sequence (DNA): TGTGCCAGTAGTACGGGGGAGACCCAGTACTTC. Protein sequence: CASSTGETQYF. Full variable domain (outside the CDR3, taken from reference TRBV19 and TRBJ2-5): DGGITQSPKYLFRKEGQNVTLSCEQNLNHDAMYWYRQDPGQGLRLIYYSQIVNDFQKGDIAEGYSVSREKKESFPLTVTSAQKNPTAFYLCASSTGETQYFGPGTRLLVL.

This clone was seen once. The rearrangement uses TRBV5-1 and TRBJ2-2; 9 nucleotides match TRBD1. Germline V lookup: CDR1 SGHRS, CDR2 YFSETQ. This CDR3 contains 15 residues. With 6 bases clipped from V and 7 bases from J, the junction kept 10 bases outside the gene matches. DNA of the CDR3: TGCGCCAGCAACGATGAGGGACAGGGCATCGGGGAGCTGTTTTTT. Its protein is CASNDEGQGIGELFF.

The chain employs TRBV29-1 and TRBJ2-4; possible D gene TRBD2, 7 bases. The CDR3 length is 14 residues. V was shortened by 1 base and J by 9 bases, with 16 bases between the two germline ends. Germline-derived CDR1 and CDR2 are SQVTM and ANQGSEA. The CDR3 DNA reads TGCAGCGTTGAAGTGGGGGGGGCAGCTAGCATTCAGTACTTC. Its protein is CSVEVGGAASIQYF.

CDR3 region: CASSLTSSYEQYF. In nucleotides, the CDR3 is TGTGCCAGCAGTTTAACGAGCTCCTACGAGCAGTACTTC. The gene calls are TRBV27 and TRBJ2-7; D not certain. V gave up 2 bases and J gave up 0 bases, with 5 bases separating them. Looked up from germline, CDR1 is MNHEY and CDR2 is SMNVEV (reference sequence). CDR3 length equals 13 residues.

CDR3 protein: CASSFSWGTSSYEQYF. Here the CDR3 DNA reads TGTGCCAGCAGCTTTAGCTGGGGGACTAGCTCCTACGAGCAGTACTTC. The chain links TRBV11-2 to TRBJ2-7; 8 positions agree with TRBD2. CDR1 is SGHAT, CDR2 FQNNGV, per germline. The CDR3 sequence is 16 residues long. The J segment lost 0 bases and the V segment lost 3 bases, leaving 7 bases of the junction unmatched.

The chain links TRBV6-2 or TRBV6-3 to TRBJ1-1; 8 bases agree with TRBD1. J lost 11 bases, V lost 2 bases, and 4 bases had no gene match. The CDR3 is 12 residues long. Germline CDR1 reads MNHEY; CDR2 reads SVGEGT. This chain's CDR3 is CASSYRRDRAFF. In nucleotides, the CDR3 is TGTGCCAGCAGTTACCGCCGGGACAGGGCTTTCTTT.

The rearrangement joins TRBV7-8 to TRBJ1-2; D possibly corresponds to TRBD1 (5 bases). The germline gives CDR1 SGHVS, CDR2 FQNEAQ. The V gene lost 1 base and the J gene lost 4 bases, with 13 bases spanning the gap. This CDR3 region has 15 residues. CDR3 loop: CASSLVGPAVYGYTF. The DNA for the CDR3 is TGTGCCAGCAGCTTAGTGGGGCCCGCGGTCTATGGCTACACCTTC. The complete variable domain, with remaining parts taken from reference TRBV7-8 and TRBJ1-2, reads GAGVSQSPRYKVAKRGQDVALRCDPISGHVSLFWYQQALGQGPEFLTYFQNEAQLDKSGLPSDRFFAERPEGSVSTLKIQRTQQEDSAVYLCASSLVGPAVYGYTFGSGTRLTVV.

This chain uses TRBV7-9 with TRBJ2-1; 10 bases line up with TRBD2. CDR1 is SEHNR, CDR2 FQNEAQ, per germline (reference sequence). The V segment lost 6 bases and the J segment 8 bases; nucleotides outside the gene matches: 10. The CDR3 totals 15 residues. CDR3: CASSSNSGRPDEQFF. The DNA for the CDR3 is TGTGCCAGCAGTTCCAATAGCGGGAGGCCTGATGAGCAGTTCTTC.

The chain couples TRBV10-1 to TRBJ1-2; no reliable D call. Germline V gene sequence: CDR1 WNHNN, CDR2 SYGVQD (reference sequence). The CDR3 runs to 17 residues. Deletions cut 4 bases from V and 4 bases from J, with 22 bases between. DNA for the CDR3: TGCGCCAGCAGTGTGGGGAGGATTCCGGTATCCCCCTATGGCTACACCTTC. It yields the protein CASSVGRIPVSPYGYTF.

V and J are TRBV5-1 and TRBJ2-7, with D perhaps matching TRBD1 (6 bases). This CDR3 has 16 residues. CDR1 and CDR2 (germline): SGHRS, YFSETQ. V dropped 0 bases and J dropped 1 base, with 14 bases sitting between them. The DNA of the CDR3 is TGCGCCAGCAGCTTGGCCACCGGGACAATATCCTACGAGCAGTACTTC. It translates to CASSLATGTISYEQYF.

V is TRBV5-1 and J is TRBJ2-3, with D uncertain. CDR1 and CDR2 from the germline V gene are SGHRS and YFSETQ. The CDR3 is 13 amino acids. The V end lost 1 base, the J end lost 3 bases, and 6 bases lay between the germline ends. The CDR3 sequence: CASSLQKTDTQYF. Written as DNA, the CDR3 is TGCGCCAGCAGCTTGCAGAAGACAGATACGCAGTATTTT.

CDR3 in DNA: TGTGCCAGCAGTGAAGCGCCGAGAAGACTAGCGGGAGAGGGTCGGTTCTTC. It yields the protein CASSEAPRRLAGEGRFF. V is TRBV2 and J is TRBJ2-1; 12 bases agree with TRBD2. The ends lost 0 bases at V and 15 bases at J; junction bases unmatched: 15. The germline V gene encodes CDR1 SNHLY and CDR2 FYNNEI. The CDR3 is 17 residues long.

The chain carries TRBV7-2 and TRBJ1-3; the D gene is possibly TRBD1 (6 bases). CDR1 is SGHTA, CDR2 FQGNSA, per germline. The CDR3 is 16 residues long. V lost 1 base and J lost 1, with 11 bases in between. The CDR3 DNA reads as TGTGCCAGCAGCTTAGTGGGGGCGGCTTCTGGAAACACCATATATTTT. Protein: CASSLVGAASGNTIYF.

The chain recombines TRBV5-1 with TRBJ2-1; TRBD1 agrees at 12 bases. Per germline, CDR1 SGHRS and CDR2 YFSETQ. J lost 6 bases, V lost 0 bases, and 4 bases had no gene match. This CDR3 comprises 16 residues. The CDR3 DNA follows: TGCGCCAGCAGCTTGGAGGGACAGGGGGCGAGCAATGAGCAGTTCTTC. The encoded protein is CASSLEGQGASNEQFF. The full variable domain, rest sourced from reference TRBV5-1 and TRBJ2-1, is KAGVTQTPRYLIKTRGQQVTLSCSPISGHRSVSWYQQTPGQGLQFLFEYFSETQRNKGNFPGRFSGRQFSNSRSEMNVSTLELGDSALYLCASSLEGQGASNEQFFGPGTRLTVL.

The chain carries TRBV28 and TRBJ2-5; no firm D call. The V gene lost 6 bases and the J gene lost 5 bases, with 10 bases spanning the gap. The CDR3 covers 12 residues. Germline CDR1 and CDR2: MDHEN and SYDVKM. The DNA for the CDR3 is TGTGCCAGCAGCTACCCCCGGGAGACCCAGTACTTC. Its protein is CASSYPRETQYF.